This is a list of T cell receptor beta chains from one sample in a study of Ad26.COV2.S vaccination and SARS-CoV-2 variants. Repertoires were generated with immunoSEQ multiplex PCR, while TCRdb's copy carries only in-frame clones and drops some. The sample records some 520,000 clones, approximately 88% being singletons. This specimen was peripheral blood, taken in a trial of Ad26.COV2.S vaccine versus placebo. The receptors stem from a person aged 18 to 59 who received the Ad26.COV2.S COVID-19 vaccine or a placebo. CDR3s include the opening cysteine and the closing phenylalanine or tryptophan. Fields, in order: D gene, J gene, V gene, clone size, CDR3 length, CDR3 DNA, CDR3 protein. The D gene is left open where the match is weak. Rows give clone size only sometimes, using once, few, many, or a class for an expanded clone.

-	TRBJ1-1	TRBV27	-	13	TGTGCCAGCAGTTACGGACCACACACTGAAGCTTTCTTT	CASSYGPHTEAFF
-	TRBJ2-3	TRBV5-1	-	14	TGCGCCAGCAGCAGTACAGGGTTCACAGATACGCAGTATTTT	CASSSTGFTDTQYF
-	TRBJ1-1	TRBV5-3	-	10	TGTGCCAGAAGGGAGTTCGAAGCTTTCTTT	CARREFEAFF
-	TRBJ1-1	TRBV28	-	16	TGTGCCAGCAGTTTTAATTCGTGGGGAAGGGGCACTGAAGCTTTCTTT	CASSFNSWGRGTEAFF
-	TRBJ2-7	TRBV12-1	-	15	TGTGCCAGCAGCTTTGTCTGTAGGGACATTTACGAGCAGTACTTC	CASSFVCRDIYEQYF
TRBD1	TRBJ1-1	TRBV19	-	13	TGTGCCAGTAGCCGACAGGGTAGGACTGAAGCTTTCTTT	CASSRQGRTEAFF
-	TRBJ1-1	TRBV6-1	-	11	TGTGCCAGCAGTTTCGGGGGACGAGCTTTCTTT	CASSFGGRAFF
-	TRBJ2-1	TRBV4-3	-	15	TGCGCCAGCAGCCAAGTCCCGGGAGCCTACAATGAGCAGTTCTTC	CASSQVPGAYNEQFF
TRBD1	TRBJ1-5	TRBV28	few	15	TGTGCCAGCACCCTCGGGACAGGGGGCAATCAGCCCCAGCATTTT	CASTLGTGGNQPQHF
TRBD1	TRBJ1-4	TRBV18	-	13	TGTGCCAGCTCAACAAAGGAGTCCACAGGGGAGGTTTTT	CASSTKESTGEVF
-	TRBJ1-2	TRBV30	-	15	TGTGCCTGGAGCTTTGGAGGGACGGCCCCTGTGGGCTACACCTTC	CAWSFGGTAPVGYTF
-	TRBJ1-5	TRBV6-1	-	17	TGTGCCAGCAGTGACTTGGCAGGCTCGTATAGCAATCAGCCCCAGCATTTT	CASSDLAGSYSNQPQHF
-	TRBJ1-1	TRBV5-1	-	13	TGCGCCAGCAGCTTGAGGTCGGGAACTGAAGCTTTCTTT	CASSLRSGTEAFF
TRBD2	TRBJ2-7	TRBV30	-	14	TGTGCCTGGACCATGACTAGCGGAACCTACGAGCAGTACTTC	CAWTMTSGTYEQYF
TRBD1	TRBJ1-1	TRBV5-1	-	14	TGCGCCAGCAGCTCGGGACAGGGGAACACTGAAGCTTTCTTT	CASSSGQGNTEAFF
-	TRBJ2-5	TRBV6-2/TRBV6-3	-	13	TGTGCCAGCAGTTACCACGCCCAGGGGACCCAGTACTTC	CASSYHAQGTQYF
-	TRBJ2-3	TRBV4-2	-	17	TGTGCCAGCAGCCATGACGTAGGGCAGGTTAGCACAGATACGCAGTATTTT	CASSHDVGQVSTDTQYF
TRBD1	TRBJ2-2	TRBV29-1	-	14	TGCAGCGTTGAGGGGACAGGGGATGTCGGGGAGCTGTTTTTT	CSVEGTGDVGELFF
-	TRBJ1-5	TRBV28	-	14	TGTGCCAGCAGTCCCCCGGGACTAGGGCAGCCCCAGCATTTT	CASSPPGLGQPQHF
-	TRBJ2-3	TRBV2	-	12	TGTGCCAGCAGTGAAGCTGAGGATACGCAGTATTTT	CASSEAEDTQYF
TRBD2	TRBJ2-1	TRBV30	few	17	TGTGCCTGGAGTGTACGGCCTAGCGGGAGAAAGAACAATGAGCAGTTCTTC	CAWSVRPSGRKNNEQFF
TRBD1	TRBJ1-2	TRBV6-5	-	14	TGTGCCAGCAGACCCCTCCGGGACAGGCATGGCTACACCTTC	CASRPLRDRHGYTF
TRBD2	TRBJ2-2	TRBV6-1	-	14	TGTGCCAGCAGTGGAGCGGGAAGGGTCGGGGAGCTGTTTTTT	CASSGAGRVGELFF
-	TRBJ2-3	TRBV4-3	-	13	TGCGCCAGCAGCCAAAGCGGGCAGAATACGCAGTATTTT	CASSQSGQNTQYF
TRBD2	TRBJ2-3	TRBV5-1	-	18	TGCGCCAGCCGCCCGGGGCTAGCGGGAGGGTCTAGGACAGATACGCAGTATTTT	CASRPGLAGGSRTDTQYF
-	TRBJ1-6	TRBV12-3/TRBV12-4	-	13	TGTGCCAGCAGTTTAATTCAGGGATCACCCCTCCACTTT	CASSLIQGSPLHF